This TCR beta chain comes out of a study of radiation and T cells in renal cell carcinoma. Study summary: Nephrectomy followed 15 Gy stereotactic body radiation by 4 weeks. Overall study results and limits: Top tumor clonotypes rose in blood 2 weeks post-radiation, then contracted. Baseline intratumoral clonotype presence is unknown without pretreatment biopsies.

Measured with immunoSEQ multiplex PCR; TCRdb has only the in-frame clones, and not every one. This table holds some 150,000 clones, roughly 89% found once. Time point in this sample: blood 2 weeks post-SBRT. Treatment given: 15 Gy SBRT to primary tumor, nephrectomy 4 weeks later. Trimming stripped 0 bases from V and 6 bases from J, with 8 bases between. Germline CDR1 reads LGHNA; CDR2 reads YSLEER. CDR3 length equals 14 residues. Notes on this clone: The antigen is unknown.

The genes are TRBV4-3 and TRBJ2-2, with D uncertain. This TCR came from a woman aged 45 to 65 with renal cell carcinoma. Sample: blood, taken from a patient whose treatment included radiotherapy and nephrectomy. The CDR3 reads CASSQDRGAGELFF. The CDR3 DNA reads TGCGCCAGCAGCCAAGATAGAGGTGCCGGGGAGCTGTTTTTT.